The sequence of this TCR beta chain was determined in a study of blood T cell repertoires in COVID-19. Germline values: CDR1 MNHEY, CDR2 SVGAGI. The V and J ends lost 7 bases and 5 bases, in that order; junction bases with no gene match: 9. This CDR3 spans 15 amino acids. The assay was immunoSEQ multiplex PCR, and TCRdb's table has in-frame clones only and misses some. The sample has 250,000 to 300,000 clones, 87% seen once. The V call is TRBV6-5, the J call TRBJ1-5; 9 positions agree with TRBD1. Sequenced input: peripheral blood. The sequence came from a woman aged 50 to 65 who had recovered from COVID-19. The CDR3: CASMQRTGAYQPQHF. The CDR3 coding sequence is TGTGCCAGCATGCAACGGACAGGGGCCTATCAGCCCCAGCATTTT.